These 5 T cell receptor beta chains came from one sample sequenced in a study of blood T cell repertoires in COVID-19. The protocol was immunoSEQ multiplex PCR, while the TCRdb copy is restricted to in-frame clones and leaves out a portion. The repertoire includes roughly 330,000 clones, more than 75% of them detected once, and roughly 5% sits in the top ten. Sequencing was performed on PBMCs or T cells enriched from blood (not recorded which). The receptors were gathered from a woman aged 30 to 39 who had recovered from COVID-19.

The chain carries TRBV6-2 or TRBV6-3 and TRBJ2-3; TRBD1 agrees at 10 bases. The CDR3 has 16 residues. The germline V gene encodes CDR1 MNHEY and CDR2 SVGEGT. The trim removed 2 bases at V and 1 base at J, leaving 3 bases unmatched. DNA of the CDR3: TGTGCCAGCAGTTACCCGACAGGGGGCGGCACAGATACGCAGTATTTT. The encoded protein is CASSYPTGGGTDTQYF.

V and J are TRBV2 and TRBJ2-7; TRBD2 might be the D (5 bases). Trimming shortened V by 4 bases and J by 1 base, and 14 bases separated the two germline ends. The CDR3 length is 15 residues. Germline CDR1 SNHLY, CDR2 FYNNEI. The CDR3 DNA is TGTGCCAGCAGTGCGGGAAGTGCACTTTCCTACGAGCAGTACTTC. It is translated as CASSAGSALSYEQYF.

The chain carries TRBV2 and TRBJ1-1; D not resolved. V lost 3 bases and J lost 1, with 15 bases in between. Germline V gives CDR1 SNHLY, CDR2 FYNNEI. The CDR3 is 16 amino acids. In DNA form, the CDR3 reads TGTGCCAGCAGTGATTCAGGCGGGTATAAGAACACTGAAGCTTTCTTT. Amino acid sequence: CASSDSGGYKNTEAFF.

V and J are TRBV5-1 and TRBJ1-2; perhaps TRBD1 as D (6 bases). The germline CDR1 and CDR2 sequences are SGHRS and YFSETQ. The CDR3 contains 14 residues. V shed 7 bases and J shed 8 bases, with 21 bases lying between them. CDR3 sequence: CASAQQGTTSGYTF. CDR3 in DNA: TGCGCCAGCGCCCAACAGGGTACGACAAGCGGCTACACCTTC.

DNA for the CDR3: TGTGCCAGCAGTGAACGTAGCTTATACCAAGAGACCCAGTACTTC. It is translated as CASSERSLYQETQYF. The chain recombines TRBV6-1 with TRBJ2-5; D gene unclear. V was shortened by 2 bases and J by 0 bases, with 10 bases between the two germline ends. Germline loops: CDR1 MNHNS, CDR2 SASEGT. CDR3 length: 15 residues.